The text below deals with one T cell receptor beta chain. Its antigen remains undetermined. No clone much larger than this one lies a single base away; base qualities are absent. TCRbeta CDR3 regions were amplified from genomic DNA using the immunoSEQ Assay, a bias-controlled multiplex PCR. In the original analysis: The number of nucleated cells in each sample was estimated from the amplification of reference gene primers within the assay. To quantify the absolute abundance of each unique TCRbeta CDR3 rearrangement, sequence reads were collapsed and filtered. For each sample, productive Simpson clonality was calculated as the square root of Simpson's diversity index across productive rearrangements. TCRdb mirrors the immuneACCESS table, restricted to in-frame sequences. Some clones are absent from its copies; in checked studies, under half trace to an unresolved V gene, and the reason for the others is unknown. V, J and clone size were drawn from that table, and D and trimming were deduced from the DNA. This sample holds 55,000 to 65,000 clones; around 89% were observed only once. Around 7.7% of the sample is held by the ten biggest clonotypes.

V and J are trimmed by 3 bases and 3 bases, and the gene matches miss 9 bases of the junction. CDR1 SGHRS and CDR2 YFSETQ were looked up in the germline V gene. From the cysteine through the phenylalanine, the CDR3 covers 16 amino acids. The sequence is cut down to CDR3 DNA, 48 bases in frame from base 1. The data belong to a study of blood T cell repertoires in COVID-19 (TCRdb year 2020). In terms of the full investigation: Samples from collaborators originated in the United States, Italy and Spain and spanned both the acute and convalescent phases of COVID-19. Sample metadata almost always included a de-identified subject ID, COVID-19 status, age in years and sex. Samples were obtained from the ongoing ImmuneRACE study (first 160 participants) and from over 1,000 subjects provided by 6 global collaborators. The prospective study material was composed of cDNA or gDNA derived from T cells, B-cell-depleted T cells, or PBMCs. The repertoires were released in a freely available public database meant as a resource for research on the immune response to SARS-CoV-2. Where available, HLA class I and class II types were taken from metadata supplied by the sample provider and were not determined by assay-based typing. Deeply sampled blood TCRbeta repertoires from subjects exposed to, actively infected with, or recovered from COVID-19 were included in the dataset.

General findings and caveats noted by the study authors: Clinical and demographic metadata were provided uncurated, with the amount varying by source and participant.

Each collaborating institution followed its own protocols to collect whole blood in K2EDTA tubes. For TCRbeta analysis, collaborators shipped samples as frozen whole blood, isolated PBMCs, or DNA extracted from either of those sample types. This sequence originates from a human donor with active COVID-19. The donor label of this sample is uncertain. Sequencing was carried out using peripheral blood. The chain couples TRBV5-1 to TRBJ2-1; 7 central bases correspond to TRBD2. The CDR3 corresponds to CASSWLAGVGYNEQFF. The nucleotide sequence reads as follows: TGCGCCAGCAGCTGGTTGGCGGGGGTCGGCTACAATGAGCAGTTCTTC.